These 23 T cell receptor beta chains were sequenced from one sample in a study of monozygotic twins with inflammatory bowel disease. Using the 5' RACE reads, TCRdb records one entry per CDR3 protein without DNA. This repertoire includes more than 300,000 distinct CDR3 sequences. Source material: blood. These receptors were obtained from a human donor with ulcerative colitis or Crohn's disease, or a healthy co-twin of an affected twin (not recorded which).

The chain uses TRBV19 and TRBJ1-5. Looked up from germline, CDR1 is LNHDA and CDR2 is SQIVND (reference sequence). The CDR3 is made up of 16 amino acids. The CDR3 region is CASRARIGEFNQPQHF.

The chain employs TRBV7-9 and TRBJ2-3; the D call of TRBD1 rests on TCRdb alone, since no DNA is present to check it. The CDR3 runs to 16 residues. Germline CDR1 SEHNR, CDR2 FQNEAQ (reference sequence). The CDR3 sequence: CASSPGGTGRVDTQYF.

The CDR3 sequence: CASSYAVTHQTGRGTGELFF. This chain connects TRBV6-2 or TRBV6-3 to TRBJ2-2; TCRdb's assignment of TRBD1 cannot be checked, as there is no DNA. This CDR3 has 20 residues. Germline values: CDR1 MNHEY, CDR2 SVGEGT.

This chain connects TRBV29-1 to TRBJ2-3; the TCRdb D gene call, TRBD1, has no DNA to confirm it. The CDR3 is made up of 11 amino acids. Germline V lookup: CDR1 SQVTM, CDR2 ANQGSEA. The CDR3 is CSVDRADTQYF.

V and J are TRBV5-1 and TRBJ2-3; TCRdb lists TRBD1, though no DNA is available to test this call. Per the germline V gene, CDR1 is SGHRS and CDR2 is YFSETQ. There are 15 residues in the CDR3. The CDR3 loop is CASSLPLGGGDTQYF.

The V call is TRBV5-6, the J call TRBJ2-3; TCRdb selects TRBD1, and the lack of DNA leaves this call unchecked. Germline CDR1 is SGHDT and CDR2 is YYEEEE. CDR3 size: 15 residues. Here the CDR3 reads CASSFPRGVSDTQYF.

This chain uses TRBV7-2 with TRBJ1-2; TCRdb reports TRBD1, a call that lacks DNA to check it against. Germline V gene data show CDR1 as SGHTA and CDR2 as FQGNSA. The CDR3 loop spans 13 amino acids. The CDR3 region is CASSAGTNYGYTF.

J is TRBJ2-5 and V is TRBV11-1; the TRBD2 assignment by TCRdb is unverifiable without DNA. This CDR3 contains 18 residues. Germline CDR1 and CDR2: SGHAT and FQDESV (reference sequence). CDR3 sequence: CASSPSLGSGAYQETQYF.

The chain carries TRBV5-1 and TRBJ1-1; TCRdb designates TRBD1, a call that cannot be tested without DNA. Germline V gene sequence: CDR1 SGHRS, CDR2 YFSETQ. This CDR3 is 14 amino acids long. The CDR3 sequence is CASTKQGSSTEAFF.

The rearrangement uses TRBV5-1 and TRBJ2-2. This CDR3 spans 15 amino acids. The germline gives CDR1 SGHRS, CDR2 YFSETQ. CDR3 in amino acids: CASSQPVGNTGELFF.

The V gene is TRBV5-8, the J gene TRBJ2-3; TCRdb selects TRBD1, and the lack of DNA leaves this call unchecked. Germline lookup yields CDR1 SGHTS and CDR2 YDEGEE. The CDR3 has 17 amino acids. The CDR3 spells CASSLAWARGTTDTQYF.

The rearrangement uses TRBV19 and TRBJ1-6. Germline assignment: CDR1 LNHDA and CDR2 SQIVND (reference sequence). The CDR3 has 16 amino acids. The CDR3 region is CASSIGRSSYNSPLHF.

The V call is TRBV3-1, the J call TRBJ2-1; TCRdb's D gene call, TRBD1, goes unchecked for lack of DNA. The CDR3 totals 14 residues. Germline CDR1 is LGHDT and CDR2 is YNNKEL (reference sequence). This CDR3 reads CASSPRGTNNEQFF.

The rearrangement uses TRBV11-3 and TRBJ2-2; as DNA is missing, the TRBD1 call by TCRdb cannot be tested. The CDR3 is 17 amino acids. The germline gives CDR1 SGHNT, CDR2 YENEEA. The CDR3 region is CASSLWDRGLDTGELFF.

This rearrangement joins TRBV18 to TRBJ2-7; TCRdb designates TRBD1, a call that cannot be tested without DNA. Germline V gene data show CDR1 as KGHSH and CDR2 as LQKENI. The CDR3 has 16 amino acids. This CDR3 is CASSPISGQGFYEQYF. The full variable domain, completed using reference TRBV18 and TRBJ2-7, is NAGVMQNPRHLVRRRGQEARLRCSPMKGHSHVYWYRQLPEEGLKFMVYLQKENIIDESGMPKERFSAEFPKEGPSILRIQQVVRGDSAAYFCASSPISGQGFYEQYFGPGTRLTVT.

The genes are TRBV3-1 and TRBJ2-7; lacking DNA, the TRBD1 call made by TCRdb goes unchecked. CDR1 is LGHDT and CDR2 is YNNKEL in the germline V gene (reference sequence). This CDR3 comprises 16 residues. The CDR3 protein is CASSQASGTAFYEQYF.

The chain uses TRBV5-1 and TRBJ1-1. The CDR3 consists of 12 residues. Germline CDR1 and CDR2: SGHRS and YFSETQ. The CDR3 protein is CATKREGTEAFF. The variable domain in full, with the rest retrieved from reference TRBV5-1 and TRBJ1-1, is KAGVTQTPRYLIKTRGQQVTLSCSPISGHRSVSWYQQTPGQGLQFLFEYFSETQRNKGNFPGRFSGRQFSNSRSEMNVSTLELGDSALYLCATKREGTEAFFGQGTRLTVV.

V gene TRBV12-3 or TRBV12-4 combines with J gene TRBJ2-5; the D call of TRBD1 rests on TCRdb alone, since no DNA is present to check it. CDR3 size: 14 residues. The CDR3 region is CASSLNGAQETQYF.

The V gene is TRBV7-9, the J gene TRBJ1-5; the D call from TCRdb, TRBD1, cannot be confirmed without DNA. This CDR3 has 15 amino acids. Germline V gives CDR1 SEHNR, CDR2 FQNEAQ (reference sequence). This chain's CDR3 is CASSLGGGRNQPQHF.

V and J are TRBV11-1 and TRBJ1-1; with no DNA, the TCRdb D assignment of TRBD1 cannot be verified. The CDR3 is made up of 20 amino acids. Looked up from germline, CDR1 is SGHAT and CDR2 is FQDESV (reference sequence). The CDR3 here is CASSPLRGANTGERNTEAFF.

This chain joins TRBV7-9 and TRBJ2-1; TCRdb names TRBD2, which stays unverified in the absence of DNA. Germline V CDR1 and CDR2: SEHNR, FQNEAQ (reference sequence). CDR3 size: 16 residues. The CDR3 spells CASSSRLAGGVNEQFF.

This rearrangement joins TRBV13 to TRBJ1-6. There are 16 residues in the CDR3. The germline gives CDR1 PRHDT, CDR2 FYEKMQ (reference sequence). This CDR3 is CASSFLGSSYNSPLHF.

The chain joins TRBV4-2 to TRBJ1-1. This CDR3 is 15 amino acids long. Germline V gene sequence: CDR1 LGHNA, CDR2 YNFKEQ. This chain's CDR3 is CASSQARAVGIEAFF.